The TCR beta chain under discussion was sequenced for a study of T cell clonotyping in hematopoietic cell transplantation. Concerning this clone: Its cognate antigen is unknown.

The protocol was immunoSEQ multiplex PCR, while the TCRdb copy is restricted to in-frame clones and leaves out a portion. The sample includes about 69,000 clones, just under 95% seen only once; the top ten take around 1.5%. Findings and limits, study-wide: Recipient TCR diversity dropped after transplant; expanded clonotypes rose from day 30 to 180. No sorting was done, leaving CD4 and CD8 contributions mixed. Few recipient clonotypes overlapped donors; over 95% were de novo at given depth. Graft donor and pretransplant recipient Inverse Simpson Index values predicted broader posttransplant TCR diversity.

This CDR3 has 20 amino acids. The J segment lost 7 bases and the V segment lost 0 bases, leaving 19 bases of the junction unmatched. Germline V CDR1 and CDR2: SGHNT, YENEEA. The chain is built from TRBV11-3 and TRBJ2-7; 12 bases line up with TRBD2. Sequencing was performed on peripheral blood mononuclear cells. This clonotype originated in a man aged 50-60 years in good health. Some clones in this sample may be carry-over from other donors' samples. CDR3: CASSLDRAGDTSGRHWEQYF. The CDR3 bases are TGTGCCAGCAGCTTAGATCGGGCGGGGGATACTAGCGGGAGGCATTGGGAGCAGTACTTC. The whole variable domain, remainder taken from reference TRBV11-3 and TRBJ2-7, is EAGVVQSPRYKIIEKKQPVAFWCNPISGHNTLYWYLQNLGQGPELLIRYENEEAVDDSQLPKDRFSAERLKGVDSTLKIQPAELGDSAVYLCASSLDRAGDTSGRHWEQYFGPGTRLTVT.